The present T cell receptor (beta chain) was sequenced within a study of T cells in Graves' hyperthyroidism and ophthalmopathy. Study-wide results and limits: Blood also showed most of the thyroid clonotypes that were expanded above 0.001.

With 5 bases clipped from V and 4 bases from J, the junction kept 12 bases outside the gene matches. CDR3 length equals 16 residues. CDR1 is MNHNS and CDR2 is SASEGT in the germline V gene. Many counts were recorded for this clonotype. Its matching antigen is unknown. It was RNA transcripts that yielded the amplified TCR beta CDR3 regions. HTBI primers were the set used in a first-round RT-PCR of the TCR CDR3. TCRdb passed the multiplex PCR reads through MiXCR, listing each CDR3 protein once. This sample yields 700,000 or so distinct CDR3 sequences, of which 13% to 15% are seen a single time; around 13% belongs to the top ten. Enrolled ophthalmopathy patients presented with a Clinical Activity Score of at least 3, a NOSPECS grade of at least 4, and disease duration under 3 months.

The receptor was derived from a woman aged 45-60 years with Graves' ophthalmopathy. J is TRBJ2-7 and V is TRBV6-1; 9 nucleotides match TRBD1. The sample consisted of blood. The CDR3 coding sequence is TGTGCCAGCAGTTTCGTCCCGGGGACAGGGTTATACGAGCAGTACTTC. It encodes CASSFVPGTGLYEQYF.